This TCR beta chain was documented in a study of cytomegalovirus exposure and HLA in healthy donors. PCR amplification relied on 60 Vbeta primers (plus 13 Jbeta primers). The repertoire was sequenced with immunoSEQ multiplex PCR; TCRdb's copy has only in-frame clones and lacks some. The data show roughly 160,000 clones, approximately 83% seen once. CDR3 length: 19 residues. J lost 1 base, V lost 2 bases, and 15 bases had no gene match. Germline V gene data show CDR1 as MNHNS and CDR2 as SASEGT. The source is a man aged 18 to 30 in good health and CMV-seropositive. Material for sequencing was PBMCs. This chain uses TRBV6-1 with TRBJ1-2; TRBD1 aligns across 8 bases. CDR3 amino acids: CASSEYHSGGAIFNYGYTF. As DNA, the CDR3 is TGTGCCAGCAGTGAATACCATTCAGGGGGCGCGATTTTTAACTATGGCTACACCTTC.